What follows is one TCR beta chain and its context. The antigen is undetermined. This entry belongs to a study of T cell responses to AZD1222 COVID-19 vaccine. General study results and limits: Regions left unmutated in variants are reportedly the target of nearly half of spike-specific TCRs. Among the donors, most were white British and more were female, and clonal diversity was possibly underestimated. Dominant at 160-218 and 743-854, vaccine-associated CD4 TCRs also spanned spike.

Germline V gives CDR1 SGHRS, CDR2 YFSETQ. There are 14 residues in the CDR3. V was pared by 0 bases and J by 8 bases, with 5 bases of the junction left unmatched. TCRdb's table, derived via immunoSEQ multiplex PCR, lists solely in-frame clones and lacks some. The sample shows 150,000 to 200,000 clones, roughly nine tenths of them seen only once. Pooled in the analysis were second doses at about 4 or about 12 weeks. The rearrangement joins TRBV5-1 to TRBJ2-1; TRBD2 aligns across 7 bases. The sequenced sample was peripheral blood, obtained 28 days after the second AZD1222 dose. This clonotype was obtained from an adult who received the AZD1222 COVID-19 vaccine. The CDR3, as DNA: TGCGCCAGCAGCTTGGCCGGGGGGACCGATGAGCAGTTCTTC. Amino acids: CASSLAGGTDEQFF.